Following are 22 T cell receptor beta chains from one sample sequenced in a study of Graves' ophthalmopathy and Graves' hyperthyroidism. The authors amplified TCR beta CDR3 regions from RNA transcripts. First-round RT-PCR with HTBI primers preceded a second-round multiplex PCR. TCRdb re-called the multiplex PCR reads through MiXCR, storing one row per CDR3 protein. The repertoire consists of around 660,000 distinct CDR3 sequences, with over 40% occurring once and the leading ten covering over 2.5%. The material sequenced was peripheral blood. These receptors all stem from an adult man with Graves' ophthalmopathy.

The V call is TRBV29-1, the J call TRBJ2-5; 8 nucleotides align to TRBD1. J was trimmed by 5 bases and V by 8 bases; bases with no gene match: 10. This CDR3 has 13 amino acids. Per germline, CDR1 SQVTM and CDR2 ANQGSEA. In DNA form, the CDR3 reads TGCAGCACCGGACAGGGTTCGATGGAGACCCAGTACTTC. The encoded protein is CSTGQGSMETQYF.

This clonotype has a count of ten or more. The V gene is TRBV7-2, the J gene TRBJ1-1, with D possibly being TRBD1 (5 bases). V was pared by 7 bases and J by 0 bases, with 9 bases between. The CDR3 consists of 13 residues. Germline V gene data show CDR1 as SGHTA and CDR2 as FQGNSA. The CDR3 DNA follows: TGTGCCAGCAAGGGGCTACTGAACACTGAAGCTTTCTTT. It yields the protein CASKGLLNTEAFF.

This clonotype was counted at least ten times. The chain links TRBV2 to TRBJ2-7; the D call may be TRBD1 or TRBD2 (5 bases each). CDR1 is SNHLY and CDR2 is FYNNEI in the germline V gene. The CDR3 is 14 amino acids. Trimming took off 6 bases at V and 6 bases at J, with 18 bases between the two ends. CDR3 bases: TGTGCCAGCAGGGACGACTGGAGGCAGGGCGAGCAGTACTTC. It codes for CASRDDWRQGEQYF.

This clonotype occurred a few times. This chain links TRBV6-5 with TRBJ1-6, with D unresolved. This CDR3 contains 16 residues. Germline V lookup: CDR1 MNHEY, CDR2 SVGAGI. Deletions cut 1 base from V and 0 bases from J, with 7 bases between. The CDR3 DNA is TGTGCCAGCAGTTACTTGGGAAGCTCCTATAATTCACCCCTCCACTTT. Its translation: CASSYLGSSYNSPLHF.

This chain uses TRBV5-1 with TRBJ2-2; TRBD2 agrees at 14 bases. With 3 bases clipped from V and 1 base from J, the junction kept 5 bases outside the gene matches. CDR3 length: 18 residues. Germline CDR1 and CDR2: SGHRS and YFSETQ. DNA for the CDR3: TGCGCCAGCAGCTCATTGACTAGCGGGAGGGGGAACACCGGGGAGCTGTTTTTT. As protein: CASSSLTSGRGNTGELFF.

This clonotype occurred many times. The chain couples TRBV2 to TRBJ1-2; D not resolved. Looked up from germline, CDR1 is SNHLY and CDR2 is FYNNEI. The CDR3 has 14 residues. The V end was cut by 7 bases, the J end by 6 bases, with 18 bases between. DNA of the CDR3: TGTGCCAGCACCTCTCCACCCGGGAATAATGGCTACACCTTC. Its translation is CASTSPPGNNGYTF.

This clonotype appeared a few times. The chain joins TRBV4-1 to TRBJ2-5; TRBD1 agrees at 8 bases. The CDR3 is 16 residues long. The V gene's germline CDR1 is MGHRA and CDR2 YSYEKL. The junction had 8 bases not matched to a gene; V was cut back by 2 bases and J by 3 bases. CDR3 nucleotides: TGCGCCAGCAGCCAATCTGGGACAGGCAGAAAAGAGACCCAGTACTTC. Translating it yields CASSQSGTGRKETQYF.

This clonotype came up many times. The chain has TRBV19 and TRBJ1-5; TRBD1 might be the D (5 bases). Per the germline V gene, CDR1 is LNHDA and CDR2 is SQIVND (reference sequence). The length of the CDR3 is 16 residues. V was shortened by 6 bases and J by 4 bases, with 19 bases between the two germline ends. The DNA for the CDR3 is TGTGCCAGTAGATCTTTACTCCGGGGCCATAATCAGCCCCAGCATTTT. Translated, it gives CASRSLLRGHNQPQHF.

This clonotype was observed a handful of times. This chain uses TRBV11-2 with TRBJ1-6; 7 bases align to TRBD1. CDR3 length: 19 residues. In germline, CDR1 is SGHAT, CDR2 FQNNGV. The V segment lost 6 bases and the J segment 6 bases; nucleotides outside the gene matches: 20. The CDR3 here is CASSSLIAGQRKFNSPLHF. CDR3 DNA sequence: TGTGCCAGCAGTTCTCTCATCGCGGGACAGAGAAAATTTAATTCACCCCTCCACTTT.

V gene TRBV14 combines with J gene TRBJ2-7, with 10 positions matching TRBD1. The germline CDR1 and CDR2 sequences are SGHDN and FVKESK. The trim removed 4 bases at V and 6 bases at J, leaving 6 bases unmatched. This CDR3 has 14 amino acids. Written as DNA, the CDR3 is TGTGCCAGCAGCCTACCCGGGACAGGGGTCGAGCAGTACTTC. It yields the protein CASSLPGTGVEQYF.

This clonotype showed up many times. The CDR3 DNA reads TGCAGCGTTGAAGGGGACAGAGAAGAGACCCAGTACTTC. Protein sequence: CSVEGDREETQYF. This chain links TRBV29-1 with TRBJ2-5; 7 bases agree with TRBD1. Germline assignment: CDR1 SQVTM and CDR2 ANQGSEA. With 1 base clipped from V and 3 bases from J, the junction kept 2 bases outside the gene matches. CDR3 size: 13 residues.

Details on this clonotype: The junction shows a germline mismatch at one end, possibly a read error. In DNA, the CDR3 is TGTGCCAGCAGCGTAGGGGGGACGCCGGGGGAGACCCGGTACTTC. This sequence encodes CASSVGGTPGETRYF. The rearrangement joins TRBV25-1 to TRBJ2-5; D tentatively fits TRBD1 or TRBD2 (6 bases each). The length of the CDR3 is 15 residues. Germline V gives CDR1 MGHDK, CDR2 SYGVNS.

V usage is TRBV10-3 and J usage is TRBJ1-2; D not certain. V lost 4 bases to trimming and J lost 8 bases, with 11 bases between them. The CDR3 is 12 amino acids. Per the germline V gene, CDR1 is ENHRY and CDR2 is SYGVKD. The CDR3 spells CAISAEEPGYTF. The CDR3 coding sequence is TGTGCCATCAGTGCGGAGGAACCGGGCTACACCTTC.

A few counts support this clonotype. V usage is TRBV24-1 and J usage is TRBJ2-3; 7 nucleotides line up with TRBD2. In germline, CDR1 is KGHDR, CDR2 SFDVKD. Losses at the gene ends were 8 bases for V and 4 bases for J; bases not matched to a gene: 8. The CDR3 covers 14 residues. The CDR3 is CATNSGMSSDTQYF. In DNA, the CDR3 is TGTGCCACCAACAGCGGGATGAGTTCAGATACGCAGTATTTT.

The rearrangement links TRBV28 to TRBJ1-3; D gene ambiguous. This CDR3 is built from 13 residues. The germline V gene has CDR1 MDHEN and CDR2 SYDVKM. Trimming took off 8 bases at V and 0 bases at J, with 8 bases between the two ends. CDR3 in amino acids: CASGLSSGNTIYF. CDR3 nucleotides: TGTGCCAGCGGCTTAAGCTCTGGAAACACCATATATTTT.

This clonotype was counted many times. The chain combines TRBV7-2 with TRBJ1-1; 9 bases agree with TRBD1. The V segment lost 5 bases and the J segment 3 bases; nucleotides outside the gene matches: 7. The CDR3 runs to 15 residues. Germline values: CDR1 SGHTA, CDR2 FQGNSA. CDR3 nucleotide sequence: TGTGCCAGCAGCAAGGGGACAGGGCTGTACACTGAAGCTTTCTTT. This codes for CASSKGTGLYTEAFF.

This clonotype was seen ten or more times. This chain joins TRBV10-3 and TRBJ2-2; D not certain. CDR1 and CDR2 from the germline V gene are ENHRY and SYGVKD. CDR3 length equals 13 residues. V shed 7 bases and J shed 6 bases, with 12 bases lying between them. The CDR3 reads CAINKDEAGELFF. The CDR3 DNA sequence: TGTGCCATCAACAAGGATGAGGCCGGGGAGCTGTTTTTT.

V is TRBV10-3 and J is TRBJ1-5, with 7 nucleotides matching TRBD1. CDR1 and CDR2 (germline): ENHRY, SYGVKD. The CDR3 spans 16 residues. The V gene end was trimmed by 2 bases and the J gene end by 11 bases; junction bases not matched to a gene: 15. The CDR3 nucleotides are TGTGCCATCAGTGAGGGGGACAGCGTCCAGAGAAGGACCCAGCATTTT. Amino acids: CAISEGDSVQRRTQHF.

The chain joins TRBV12-3 or TRBV12-4 to TRBJ2-5; D is unclear. Trimming took 3 bases from V and 1 from J, leaving 9 bases between them. The CDR3 consists of 14 residues. The CDR3 nucleotides are TGTGCCAGCAGTTTTGATGGGTTCCAAGAGACCCAGTACTTC. It codes for CASSFDGFQETQYF.

This clonotype was counted at least ten times. The chain recombines TRBV29-1 with TRBJ2-7; no definite D call. Germline values: CDR1 SQVTM, CDR2 ANQGSEA. CDR3 length: 11 amino acids. The V end was cut by 2 bases, the J end by 5 bases, with 7 bases between. The CDR3 DNA reads as TGCAGCGTTGAAAACCGGGACGAGCAGTACTTC. This sequence encodes CSVENRDEQYF.

The chain carries TRBV7-7 and TRBJ2-5; TRBD1 aligns across 7 bases. Germline CDR1 and CDR2: SSHAT and FNYEAQ (reference sequence). This CDR3 spans 15 amino acids. The V and J ends lost 1 base and 5 bases, in that order; junction bases with no gene match: 7. CDR3 sequence (DNA): TGTGCCAGCAGCTTAGGGCTAGGGGGCCAGGAGACCCAGTACTTC. Amino acids: CASSLGLGGQETQYF.

This clonotype was observed many times. The chain is built from TRBV7-9 and TRBJ2-5, with 7 bases fitting TRBD2. The CDR3 consists of 15 residues. With V trimmed by 1 base and J by 3 bases, 5 bases remained unmatched. The germline V gene encodes CDR1 SEHNR and CDR2 FQNEAQ (reference sequence). CDR3 nucleotide sequence: TGTGCCAGCAGCTTAGGAGGGAGGGAGGAAGAGACCCAGTACTTC. It translates to CASSLGGREEETQYF.